Each of the 27 T cell receptor beta chains below was sequenced from the same sample in a study of identifying expanded T cells in peripheral blood. Here immunoSEQ multiplex PCR was the method, and the copy in TCRdb shows in-frame clones only, minus some. Seen here are around 78,000 clones, roughly 86% observed once, and the top ten hold approximately 18%. The sequencing input was blood. These receptors came from a person aged 18 to 75 in good health.

The rearrangement joins TRBV19 to TRBJ2-1, with 8 bases identical to TRBD2. This CDR3 region has 13 residues. V dropped 6 bases and J dropped 10; count of bases not matched to a gene: 8. Germline CDR1 is LNHDA and CDR2 is SQIVND (reference sequence). The CDR3 loop reads CASRTGLAGEQFF. CDR3 coding DNA: TGTGCCAGTAGGACTGGACTAGCAGGCGAGCAGTTCTTC. The whole variable domain, remainder taken from reference TRBV19 and TRBJ2-1, is DGGITQSPKYLFRKEGQNVTLSCEQNLNHDAMYWYRQDPGQGLRLIYYSQIVNDFQKGDIAEGYSVSREKKESFPLTVTSAQKNPTAFYLCASRTGLAGEQFFGPGTRLTVL.

CDR3: CASSIMSSGNTIYF. The CDR3 coding sequence is TGTGCCAGTAGTATAATGTCGTCTGGAAACACCATATATTTT. V usage is TRBV19 and J usage is TRBJ1-3; D unresolved. The germline V and J ends were trimmed by 2 bases and 1 base, with 6 bases remaining between them. CDR3 length: 14 amino acids. Germline V lookup: CDR1 LNHDA, CDR2 SQIVND (reference sequence).

This chain links TRBV10-3 with TRBJ1-5; 7 nucleotides line up with TRBD1. The germline V gene encodes CDR1 ENHRY and CDR2 SYGVKD. The CDR3 totals 15 residues. The J segment lost 7 bases and the V segment lost 0 bases, leaving 6 bases of the junction unmatched. Here the CDR3 DNA reads TGTGCCATCAGTGAGTCAGCGCAGGGGGAACAGCCCCAGCATTTT. This codes for CAISESAQGEQPQHF.

J is TRBJ2-3 and V is TRBV7-3; no clear D gene. This CDR3 is 17 amino acids long. Trimming removed 0 bases at V and 4 bases at J, with 17 bases between. Germline V gives CDR1 SGHTA, CDR2 FQGTGA. CDR3 DNA sequence: TGTGCCAGCAGCTTAACGTATTCCAGCGATGGGGCAGATACGCAGTATTTT. Encoded protein: CASSLTYSSDGADTQYF.

This chain connects TRBV11-2 to TRBJ2-1; the match to TRBD2 covers 10 bases. Germline CDR1 is SGHAT and CDR2 is FQNNGV. Germline trimming cut 0 bases from V and 4 bases from J; bases unmatched to any gene: 3. The CDR3 contains 16 residues. In nucleotides, the CDR3 is TGTGCCAGCAGCTTAGATCCGACTAGCGGGTACAATGAGCAGTTCTTC. It encodes CASSLDPTSGYNEQFF.

This rearrangement joins TRBV29-1 to TRBJ2-3, with D perhaps TRBD2 (6 bases). This CDR3 has 14 residues. V dropped 6 bases and J dropped 5 bases, with 18 bases sitting between them. Germline values: CDR1 SQVTM, CDR2 ANQGSEA. CDR3 sequence (DNA): TGCAGCGTCTGGGGGGTAGCGGTGGGAGATACGCAGTATTTT. Protein product: CSVWGVAVGDTQYF.

This clone was seen only a few times. The V and J genes are TRBV7-9 and TRBJ1-2, with 7 bases identical to TRBD1. Trimming removed 3 bases from V and 6 bases from J; junction bases left unmatched: 1. There are 12 residues in the CDR3. The germline gives CDR1 SEHNR, CDR2 FQNEAQ (reference sequence). CDR3 residues: CASSFDRDGYTF. The CDR3 nucleotides read TGTGCCAGCAGCTTCGACAGGGATGGCTACACCTTC.

This clone was seen once. This rearrangement joins TRBV7-9 to TRBJ1-3, with D unclear. The V gene lost 5 bases and the J gene lost 1 base, with 18 bases spanning the gap. The CDR3 totals 17 residues. Germline values: CDR1 SEHNR, CDR2 FQNEAQ (reference sequence). The CDR3 spells CASSATPTVRSGNTIYF. CDR3 nucleotides: TGTGCCAGCAGCGCAACCCCCACGGTTAGGTCTGGAAACACCATATATTTT.

The chain joins TRBV5-1 to TRBJ2-7; TRBD1 matches 12 bases. J was trimmed by 7 bases and V by 3 bases; bases with no gene match: 11. Germline V gene lookup returns CDR1 SGHRS and CDR2 YFSETQ. CDR3 size: 16 residues. The CDR3 nucleotides read TGCGCCAGCAGCTCGAATCCCGGGACAGGGGGCGTTGAGCAGTACTTC. Translated, it gives CASSSNPGTGGVEQYF.

The V and J genes are TRBV30 and TRBJ2-3; D may be TRBD1 or TRBD2 (5 bases each). Germline V lookup: CDR1 GTSNPN, CDR2 SVGIG (reference sequence). Trimming removed 5 bases from V and 2 bases from J, with 38 bases in between. This CDR3 contains 22 residues. This CDR3 is CAWFRIGKMGVWVCQVTDTQYF. The DNA for the CDR3 is TGTGCCTGGTTCCGTATAGGGAAGATGGGGGTATGGGTTTGCCAGGTCACAGATACGCAGTATTTT.

Only one count was recorded for this clone. This chain links TRBV5-1 with TRBJ2-1, with 7 bases fitting TRBD2. The J segment lost 4 bases and the V segment lost 0 bases, leaving 7 bases of the junction unmatched. This CDR3 spans 16 amino acids. Germline V gene sequence: CDR1 SGHRS, CDR2 YFSETQ. This CDR3 reads CASSLDFASGYNEQFF. The CDR3, as DNA: TGCGCCAGCAGCTTGGACTTCGCTAGCGGTTACAATGAGCAGTTCTTC.

V is TRBV25-1 and J is TRBJ2-7; D perhaps matches TRBD1 (5 bases). V was cut by 7 bases and J by 6 bases, with 16 bases left in between. Looked up from germline, CDR1 is MGHDK and CDR2 is SYGVNS. The CDR3 runs 13 residues. As DNA, the CDR3 is TGTGCCAGCACCCAAAAGGGGATATGCGAGCAGTACTTC. Translation gives CASTQKGICEQYF.

This clone was seen more than once but under ten times. The J gene is TRBJ1-1, the V gene TRBV25-1; D is possibly TRBD1 (5 bases). Germline loops: CDR1 MGHDK, CDR2 SYGVNS. The CDR3 sequence is 16 residues long. The germline V and J ends were trimmed by 7 bases and 4 bases, with 22 bases remaining between them. The CDR3 loop is CASTPTSRAEGTEAFF. The CDR3 DNA reads TGTGCCAGCACTCCAACCAGCAGGGCGGAGGGCACTGAAGCTTTCTTT.

The J gene is TRBJ2-2, the V gene TRBV7-2, with no clear D. V lost 4 bases to trimming and J lost 5 bases, with 14 bases between them. Germline CDR1 is SGHTA and CDR2 is FQGNSA. The CDR3 totals 15 residues. CDR3 in amino acids: CASSSNGLGTGELFF. CDR3 in DNA: TGTGCCAGCAGCTCCAACGGGCTGGGAACCGGGGAGCTGTTTTTT.

This clone was seen only once. The chain uses TRBV7-9 and TRBJ1-2; weak D call: TRBD1 (6 bases). V lost 1 base, J lost 8 bases, and 20 bases lay in between. Germline CDR1 and CDR2: SEHNR and FQNEAQ (reference sequence). CDR3 size: 16 residues. The CDR3 here is CASSLETGQGSPGYTF. The CDR3 DNA reads TGTGCCAGCAGCTTAGAGACGGGACAAGGATCTCCAGGCTACACCTTC.

DNA of the CDR3: TGTGCCTGGAGTGTACGGCTAGGGGAGACCCAGTACTTC. It translates to CAWSVRLGETQYF. The chain combines TRBV30 with TRBJ2-5; no definite D call. The CDR3 extends over 13 amino acids. V dropped 0 bases and J dropped 5 bases, with 10 bases sitting between them. Germline V lookup: CDR1 GTSNPN, CDR2 SVGIG (reference sequence).

The V and J genes are TRBV7-9 and TRBJ1-3; D might be TRBD1 (5 bases). The CDR3 covers 14 residues. CDR1 and CDR2 (germline): SEHNR, FQNEAQ (reference sequence). The V end lost 5 bases, the J end lost 7 bases, and 15 bases lay between the germline ends. CDR3 nucleotides: TGTGCCAGCAGCCACCGGGACGGCCAGAACACCATATATTTT. This codes for CASSHRDGQNTIYF.

V is TRBV5-1 and J is TRBJ1-4; D is possibly TRBD1 (6 bases). Per the germline V gene, CDR1 is SGHRS and CDR2 is YFSETQ. The germline V and J ends were trimmed by 4 bases and 7 bases, with 11 bases remaining between them. The CDR3 sequence is 13 residues long. The CDR3: CASSERTAEKLFF. CDR3 sequence (DNA): TGCGCCAGCAGCGAAAGGACAGCTGAAAAACTGTTTTTT. Looking up the rest from reference TRBV5-1 and TRBJ1-4 gives the full variable domain: KAGVTQTPRYLIKTRGQQVTLSCSPISGHRSVSWYQQTPGQGLQFLFEYFSETQRNKGNFPGRFSGRQFSNSRSEMNVSTLELGDSALYLCASSERTAEKLFFGSGTQLSVL.

The gene calls are TRBV4-1 and TRBJ1-2; tentatively, D is TRBD1 (5 bases). With 1 base removed from V and 4 bases from J, the gap between germline ends came to 16 bases. CDR1 is MGHRA and CDR2 is YSYEKL in the germline V gene. This CDR3 comprises 16 residues. The CDR3, as DNA: TGCGCCAGCAGCCAAGGCCCCCCGGGGGATTCCTATGGCTACACCTTC. Protein sequence: CASSQGPPGDSYGYTF.

The rearrangement joins TRBV6-6 to TRBJ2-3; possible D gene TRBD1, 5 bases. In germline, CDR1 is MNHNY, CDR2 SVGAGI (reference sequence). V was pared by 4 bases and J by 1 base, with 6 bases between. The CDR3 runs to 13 residues. This chain's CDR3 is CASSSTGTDTQYF. CDR3 DNA sequence: TGTGCCAGCAGTTCGACAGGCACAGATACGCAGTATTTT.

As to this clone: A read error may produce the germline difference seen at one junction end. The rearrangement links TRBV7-7 to TRBJ1-1; D gene ambiguous. This CDR3 has 13 residues. Germline lookup yields CDR1 SSHAT and CDR2 FNYEAQ (reference sequence). The CDR3 coding sequence is TGTGCTAGCAGCCTACAGAGGAACACTGAAGCTTTCTTT. Translating gives CASSLQRNTEAFF.

The V gene is TRBV7-2, the J gene TRBJ1-2, with TRBD1 matching over 8 bases. Looked up from germline, CDR1 is SGHTA and CDR2 is FQGNSA. The CDR3 is made up of 15 amino acids. Trimming cost V 6 bases and J 2 bases; bases outside gene matches: 8. DNA for the CDR3: TGTGCCAGCAGTCAAGGGCCAGGGGGCAACTATGGCTACACCTTC. Translated: CASSQGPGGNYGYTF. Supplemented by reference TRBV7-2 and TRBJ1-2, the full variable domain reads GAGVSQSPSNKVTEKGKDVELRCDPISGHTALYWYRQSLGQGLEFLIYFQGNSAPDKSGLPSDRFSAERTGGSVSTLTIQRTQQEDSAVYLCASSQGPGGNYGYTFGSGTRLTVV.

The genes are TRBV9 and TRBJ1-2; D unclear. CDR3 length equals 13 residues. V lost 3 bases and J 4 bases, leaving 10 bases between the germline ends. CDR1 and CDR2 (germline): SGDLS, YYNGEE. The CDR3 DNA is TGTGCCAGCAGCGAGACACCGGTCTATGGCTACACCTTC. Protein product: CASSETPVYGYTF. Looking up the rest from reference TRBV9 and TRBJ1-2 gives the full variable domain: DSGVTQTPKHLITATGQRVTLRCSPRSGDLSVYWYQQSLDQGLQFLIQYYNGEERAKGNILERFSAQQFPDLHSELNLSSLELGDSALYFCASSETPVYGYTFGSGTRLTVV.

The chain carries TRBV6-6 and TRBJ2-5, with D perhaps given as TRBD1 or TRBD2 (5 bases each). The CDR3 loop spans 14 amino acids. The V gene lost 2 bases and the J gene lost 1 base, with 8 bases spanning the gap. Germline CDR1 is MNHNY and CDR2 is SVGAGI (reference sequence). This chain's CDR3 is CASSYPGAQETQYF. The CDR3 nucleotides read TGTGCCAGCAGTTACCCCGGGGCCCAAGAGACCCAGTACTTC.

V usage is TRBV5-4 and J usage is TRBJ2-7; TRBD2 matches 14 bases. This CDR3 spans 16 amino acids. Trimming cost V 4 bases and J 5 bases; bases outside gene matches: 8. Germline lookup yields CDR1 SGHNT and CDR2 YYREEE (reference sequence). The CDR3 DNA follows: TGTGCCAGCAGCCCCGGGACTAGCGGGAGTGGGCACGAGCAGTACTTC. Residues: CASSPGTSGSGHEQYF.

This chain links TRBV12-1 with TRBJ1-2. TRBV12-1 is marked as a pseudogene. This CDR3 has 16 amino acids. CDR3 bases: TGTGCCAGCAGCTTGGGTGTGAGTCGCCGACGGGGTGGCTACACCTTC. This gives the protein CASSLGVSRRRGGYTF.

The rearrangement links TRBV4-2 to TRBJ1-4; D uncertain. CDR1 LGHNA and CDR2 YNFKEQ come from the germline V gene. The CDR3 has 20 amino acids. Trimming cost V 1 base and J 4 bases, with 25 bases left between them. The CDR3 spells CASSQVLFSGQQLVNEKLFF. For the CDR3, the DNA is TGTGCCAGCAGCCAAGTCCTCTTTTCAGGTCAACAGCTAGTTAATGAAAAACTGTTTTTT.